Following are 25 T cell receptor beta chains from one sample sequenced in a study of T-cell reconstitution after alpha-beta-depleted transplantation in children (dated by TCRdb to 2016 to 2017). According to the study, the label for this sample's treatment or condition signals: allogeneic hematopoietic cell transplantation with graft depleted of TCRalphabeta T cells and CD19 B cells. The library came from PCR. Sequencing took place on an Illumina HiSeq 2500. Molecular barcoding was employed in the preparation of TCR libraries, with unique molecular identifiers being used to normalize TCRbeta repertoire quantification. TCRdb handled the public reads itself, with Q25 trimming in fastp and clone calling in MiXCR, and kept productive beta chains. Rows matching on CDR3 protein sequence are summarized as one entry with the most common DNA and genes. Here the sample has around 190,000 distinct CDR3 sequences; approximately 6.9% occur a single time. The biggest ten clones account for approximately 6% of the sample.

The sequenced sample was PBMCs, obtained before TCRalphabeta/CD19-depleted stem cell transplant. These receptor sequences come from a boy aged 2 to 10 with acute lymphoblastic leukemia, due to receive a stem cell transplant.

This clonotype has a count of ten or more. This chain connects TRBV27 to TRBJ2-2, with a possible D match to TRBD1 (6 bases). The CDR3 is 17 amino acids. V was shortened by 6 bases and J by 2 bases, with 19 bases between the two germline ends. Germline values: CDR1 MNHEY, CDR2 SMNVEV (reference sequence). This CDR3 reads CASRPRTGLGNTGELFF. CDR3 sequence (DNA): TGTGCCAGCAGACCCCGAACAGGGTTGGGCAACACCGGGGAGCTGTTTTTT.

The table lists this clonotype with many counts. With a much larger clone just one base away, this may be a read error. The chain uses TRBV12-3 or TRBV12-4 and TRBJ1-1; D not certain. CDR3 length: 12 amino acids. Trimming left V 7 bases short and J 0 bases short, with 6 bases between. The chain's CDR3 is CASNLVNTEAFF. The CDR3, as DNA: TGTGCCAGCAACTTGGTGAACACTGAAGCTTTCTTT.

With respect to this clonotype: Possible read error: a much larger clone is one base away. Since the CDR3 does not end with the conserved phenylalanine or tryptophan, this likely comes from a read error. This sequence joins TRBV5-1 and TRBJ1-1; no clear D. CDR1 is SGHRS and CDR2 is YFSETQ in the germline V gene. V gave up 5 bases and J gave up 3 bases, with 14 bases separating them. This CDR3 region has 14 residues. CDR3: CASRPGRVDTEAFY. For the CDR3, the DNA is TGCGCCAGCAGACCAGGACGGGTGGACACTGAAGCTTTCTAT.

This clonotype was picked up a small number of times. V is TRBV7-8 and J is TRBJ2-7, with TRBD1 matching over 8 bases. The germline gives CDR1 SGHVS, CDR2 FQNEAQ. The CDR3 sequence is 15 residues long. V gave up 1 base and J gave up 2 bases; unmatched junction bases: 4. The CDR3 reads CASSLVARGPYEQYF. CDR3 DNA: TGTGCCAGCAGCTTAGTTGCCAGGGGGCCCTACGAGCAGTACTTC.

This clonotype was seen at least ten times. This chain uses TRBV20-1 with TRBJ2-7; tentative D call: TRBD2 (6 bases). Germline V gene data show CDR1 as DFQATT and CDR2 as SNEGSKA (reference sequence). Trimming cost V 3 bases and J 5 bases, with 11 bases left between them. The CDR3 extends over 12 amino acids. The CDR3 DNA reads TGCAGTGCTAGCAAGGCTAGCGACGAGCAGTACTTC. This encodes CSASKASDEQYF.

This clonotype has only a few counts. The J gene is TRBJ2-7, the V gene TRBV28; 10 bases align to TRBD2. CDR1 and CDR2 from the germline V gene are MDHEN and SYDVKM. The J segment lost 2 bases and the V segment lost 5 bases, leaving 3 bases of the junction unmatched. The CDR3 has 14 amino acids. DNA of the CDR3: TGTGCCAGCAGTGAGCTAGCGGGAGCCTACGAGCAGTACTTC. It encodes CASSELAGAYEQYF.

This clonotype was seen a handful of times. The chain couples TRBV5-1 to TRBJ2-7, with 8 bases fitting TRBD2. CDR3 length: 15 residues. Germline V lookup: CDR1 SGHRS, CDR2 YFSETQ. The V gene end was trimmed by 4 bases and the J gene end by 6 bases; junction bases not matched to a gene: 12. The CDR3 region is CASSTGGARPPEQYF. DNA for the CDR3: TGCGCCAGCAGCACGGGGGGGGCGCGACCTCCCGAGCAGTACTTC.

This clonotype has at least ten counts. V and J are TRBV11-2 and TRBJ2-3; D remains unclear. The germline V and J ends were trimmed by 1 base and 0 bases, with 11 bases remaining between them. The CDR3 length is 16 residues. Germline V lookup: CDR1 SGHAT, CDR2 FQNNGV. The CDR3 DNA is TGTGCCAGCAGCTTAGTCCCTCTCCCTAGCACAGATACGCAGTATTTT. Its protein product is CASSLVPLPSTDTQYF.

This sequence joins TRBV20-1 and TRBJ2-7, with 11 positions matching TRBD1. This CDR3 has 15 residues. Germline assignment: CDR1 DFQATT and CDR2 SNEGSKA (reference sequence). Unmatched junction bases numbered 4, after V lost 0 bases and J lost 3 bases. CDR3 DNA sequence: TGCAGTGCTAGAGATGGGGACAGGGGGTTCTACGAGCAGTACTTC. It yields the protein CSARDGDRGFYEQYF.

This clonotype was observed many times. The rearrangement links TRBV10-2 to TRBJ2-4; D could derive from TRBD1 or TRBD2 (6 bases each). Trimming removed 8 bases at V and 3 bases at J, with 11 bases between. Germline V gene sequence: CDR1 WSHSY, CDR2 SAAADI. The CDR3 is 13 amino acids. The CDR3 DNA sequence: TGCGCCAGCGGGGGGCGTGGCAAAAACATTCAGTACTTC. It specifies CASGGRGKNIQYF.

This clonotype was seen at least ten times. CDR3 DNA sequence: TGTGCCAGCAGCTACGGACAGGGAGAATTCGAGCAGTACTTC. Protein sequence: CASSYGQGEFEQYF. The chain employs TRBV2 and TRBJ2-7; 8 bases match TRBD1. The CDR3 spans 14 residues. CDR1 and CDR2 from the germline V gene are SNHLY and FYNNEI. V lost 6 bases to trimming and J lost 6 bases; unmatched junction nucleotides: 10.

This clonotype was recorded at least ten times. The chain has TRBV11-2 and TRBJ2-7; the D is unclear. V was shortened by 0 bases and J by 1 base, with 10 bases between the two germline ends. Germline V gene lookup returns CDR1 SGHAT and CDR2 FQNNGV. The CDR3 is 15 amino acids. The CDR3 here is CASSLDAAVSYEQYF. For the CDR3, the DNA is TGTGCCAGCAGCTTAGATGCGGCGGTATCCTACGAGCAGTACTTC.

This clonotype has a count of ten or more. The rearrangement uses TRBV5-6 and TRBJ2-6, with D possibly being TRBD2 (6 bases). V lost 3 bases and J lost 0, with 28 bases in between. The CDR3 spans 22 residues. Germline-derived CDR1 and CDR2 are SGHDT and YYEEEE. CDR3 sequence reads: CASSSHLLRKEGRLSGANVLTF. In DNA, the CDR3 is TGTGCCAGCAGCTCCCATCTCCTTCGGAAGGAGGGACGCCTCTCTGGGGCCAACGTCCTGACTTTC.

This clonotype has at least ten counts. The chain couples TRBV21-1 to TRBJ1-5; the DNA was not used to check the table's D call, TRBD1. TRBV21-1 is a listed pseudogene. The CDR3 is 16 amino acids. The CDR3 loop reads CASSKITGGSNQPQHF. The CDR3 coding sequence is TGTGCCAGCAGCAAGATAACAGGGGGTAGCAATCAGCCCCAGCATTTT.

This clonotype showed up just a few times. This chain uses TRBV6-1 with TRBJ2-7; TRBD2 matches at 10 bases. Trimming took 4 bases from V and 1 from J; bases not matched to a gene: 4. CDR1 and CDR2 from the germline V gene are MNHNS and SASEGT. This CDR3 comprises 15 residues. For the CDR3, the DNA is TGTGCCAGCAGTGGAACTAGCGGGGAGTCCTACGAGCAGTACTTC. It encodes CASSGTSGESYEQYF.

This clonotype was detected many times. J is TRBJ2-3 and V is TRBV28; TRBD1 agrees at 7 bases. CDR3 length equals 14 residues. Trimming cost V 3 bases and J 3 bases; bases outside gene matches: 3. The germline V gene encodes CDR1 MDHEN and CDR2 SYDVKM. The CDR3 protein is CASSLTGTTDTQYF. Written as DNA, the CDR3 is TGTGCCAGCAGTTTGACAGGGACGACAGATACGCAGTATTTT.

The sample holds many counts of this clonotype. The chain recombines TRBV12-3 or TRBV12-4 with TRBJ2-3; 9 nucleotides line up with TRBD2. The CDR3 loop spans 15 amino acids. Losses at the gene ends were 3 bases for V and 4 bases for J; bases not matched to a gene: 5. Here the CDR3 DNA reads TGTGCCAGCAGTTTCAAGCGGGGGGCGTCAGATACGCAGTATTTT. Its translation is CASSFKRGASDTQYF.

This clonotype was seen ten or more times. The rearrangement joins TRBV7-2 to TRBJ2-7, with 7 positions matching TRBD2. Per the germline V gene, CDR1 is SGHTA and CDR2 is FQGNSA. Germline trimming cut 0 bases from V and 6 bases from J; bases unmatched to any gene: 5. The CDR3 length is 14 residues. CDR3 region: CASSLAGGGAEQYF. The CDR3 DNA reads as TGTGCCAGCAGCTTAGCCGGGGGAGGGGCCGAGCAGTACTTC.

The V gene is TRBV20-1, the J gene TRBJ1-6; no reliable D call. This CDR3 comprises 14 residues. Looked up from germline, CDR1 is DFQATT and CDR2 is SNEGSKA (reference sequence). The V gene lost 0 bases and the J gene lost 10 bases, with 13 bases spanning the gap. The CDR3 DNA is TGCAGTGCTAGAGATCAGCTGGAAGTATCACCCCTCCACTTT. Translation gives CSARDQLEVSPLHF.

In its sample, this clonotype was seen many times. This chain links TRBV12-3 or TRBV12-4 with TRBJ2-1; D is possibly TRBD1 (6 bases). There are 17 residues in the CDR3. Deletions cut 6 bases from V and 3 bases from J, with 21 bases between. The CDR3 sequence: CASSPTNREGLYNEQFF. CDR3 DNA: TGTGCCAGCAGCCCAACGAACAGGGAAGGGCTCTACAATGAGCAGTTCTTC.

This clonotype was detected many times. The J gene is TRBJ2-3, the V gene TRBV21-1; TRBD2 is the table's D call, not checked against the DNA. TRBV21-1 represents a pseudogene. The CDR3 is 17 amino acids. This chain's CDR3 is CASSNEFYGWDTDTQYF. The DNA of the CDR3 is TGTGCCAGCAGCAACGAGTTCTACGGGTGGGACACAGATACGCAGTATTTT.

This chain connects TRBV7-2 to TRBJ1-5; perhaps TRBD1 as D (5 bases). Looked up from germline, CDR1 is SGHTA and CDR2 is FQGNSA. V shed 5 bases and J shed 7 bases, with 12 bases lying between them. The CDR3 consists of 13 residues. CDR3: CASSPTRDQPQHF. The CDR3 nucleotides read TGTGCCAGCAGCCCAACCCGGGACCAGCCCCAGCATTTT.

This clonotype came up many times. The chain couples TRBV19 to TRBJ2-2; D is uncertain. CDR3 length equals 13 residues. V was clipped by 4 bases and J by 8 bases, with 11 bases between them. Per germline, CDR1 LNHDA and CDR2 SQIVND (reference sequence). The CDR3 loop is CASSNPDSGELFF. The CDR3 nucleotides are TGTGCCAGTAGTAATCCGGATTCTGGGGAGCTGTTTTTT.

This clonotype showed up just a few times. The chain has TRBV4-3 and TRBJ1-3; no firm D call. Trimming stripped 2 bases from V and 0 bases from J, with 8 bases between. CDR3 length: 15 residues. Germline lookup yields CDR1 LGHNA and CDR2 YSLEER. The CDR3 DNA follows: TGCGCCAGCAGCCAAACAGCTTTCTCTGGAAACACCATATATTTT. Residues: CASSQTAFSGNTIYF.

Ten or more counts support this clonotype. V usage is TRBV7-2 and J usage is TRBJ2-1; D is ambiguous. Germline V lookup: CDR1 SGHTA, CDR2 FQGNSA. The length of the CDR3 is 15 residues. The germline V and J ends were trimmed by 3 bases and 9 bases, with 18 bases remaining between them. The CDR3 region is CASSFRQSDALEQFF. The CDR3 coding sequence is TGTGCCAGCAGCTTTCGGCAATCTGATGCACTTGAGCAGTTCTTC. Based on the CDR3 plus reference TRBV7-2 and TRBJ2-1, the full variable domain is GAGVSQSPSNKVTEKGKDVELRCDPISGHTALYWYRQSLGQGLEFLIYFQGNSAPDKSGLPSDRFSAERTGGSVSTLTIQRTQQEDSAVYLCASSFRQSDALEQFFGPGTRLTVL.